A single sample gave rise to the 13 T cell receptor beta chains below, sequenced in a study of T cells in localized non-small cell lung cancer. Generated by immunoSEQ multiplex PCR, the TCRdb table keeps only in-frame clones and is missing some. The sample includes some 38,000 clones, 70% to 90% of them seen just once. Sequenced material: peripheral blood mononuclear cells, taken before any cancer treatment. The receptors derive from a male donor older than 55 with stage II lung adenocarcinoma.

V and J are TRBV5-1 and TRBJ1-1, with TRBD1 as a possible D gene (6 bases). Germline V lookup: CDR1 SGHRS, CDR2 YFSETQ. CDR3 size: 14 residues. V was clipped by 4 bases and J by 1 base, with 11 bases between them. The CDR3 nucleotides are TGCGCCAGCAGCCCGCTACAGGGGAACACTGAAGCTTTCTTT. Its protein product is CASSPLQGNTEAFF.

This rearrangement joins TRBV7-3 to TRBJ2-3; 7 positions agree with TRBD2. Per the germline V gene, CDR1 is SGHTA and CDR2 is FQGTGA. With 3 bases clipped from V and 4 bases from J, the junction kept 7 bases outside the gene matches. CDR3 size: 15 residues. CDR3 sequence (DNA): TGTGCCAGCAGCTTTATTTCGGGAGGCGCAGATACGCAGTATTTT. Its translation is CASSFISGGADTQYF.

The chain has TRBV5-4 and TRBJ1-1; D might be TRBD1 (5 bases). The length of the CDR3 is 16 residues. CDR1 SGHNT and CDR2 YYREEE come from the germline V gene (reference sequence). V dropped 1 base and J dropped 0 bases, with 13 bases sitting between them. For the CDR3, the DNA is TGTGCCAGCAGCTTGTGGGGCGGGGGAGTGAACACTGAAGCTTTCTTT. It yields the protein CASSLWGGGVNTEAFF.

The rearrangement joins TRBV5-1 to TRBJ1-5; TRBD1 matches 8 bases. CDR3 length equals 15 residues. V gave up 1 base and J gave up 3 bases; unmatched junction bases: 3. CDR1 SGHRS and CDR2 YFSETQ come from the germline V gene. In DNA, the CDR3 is TGCGCCAGCAGCTTGAGGGGACAGGACAATCAGCCCCAGCATTTT. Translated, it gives CASSLRGQDNQPQHF. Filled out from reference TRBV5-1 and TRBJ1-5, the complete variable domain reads KAGVTQTPRYLIKTRGQQVTLSCSPISGHRSVSWYQQTPGQGLQFLFEYFSETQRNKGNFPGRFSGRQFSNSRSEMNVSTLELGDSALYLCASSLRGQDNQPQHFGDGTRLSIL.

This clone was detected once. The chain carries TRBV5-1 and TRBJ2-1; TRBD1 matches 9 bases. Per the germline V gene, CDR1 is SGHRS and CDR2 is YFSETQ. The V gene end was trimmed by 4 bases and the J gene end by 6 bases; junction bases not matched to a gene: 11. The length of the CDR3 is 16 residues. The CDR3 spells CASSPPGTGNLNEQFF. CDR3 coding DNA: TGCGCCAGCAGCCCTCCCGGGACAGGGAATCTCAATGAGCAGTTCTTC.

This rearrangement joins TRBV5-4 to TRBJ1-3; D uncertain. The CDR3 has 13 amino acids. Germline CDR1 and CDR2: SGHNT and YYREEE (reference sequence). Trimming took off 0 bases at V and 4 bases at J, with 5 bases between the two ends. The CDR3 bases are TGTGCCAGCAGCTTGGCGGGGGGAAACACCATATATTTT. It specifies CASSLAGGNTIYF.

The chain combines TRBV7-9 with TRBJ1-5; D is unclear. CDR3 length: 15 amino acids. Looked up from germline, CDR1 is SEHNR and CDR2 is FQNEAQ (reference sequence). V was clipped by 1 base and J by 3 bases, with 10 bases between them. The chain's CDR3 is CASSLGASPNQPQHF. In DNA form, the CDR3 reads TGTGCCAGCAGCTTAGGGGCCAGCCCCAATCAGCCCCAGCATTTT.

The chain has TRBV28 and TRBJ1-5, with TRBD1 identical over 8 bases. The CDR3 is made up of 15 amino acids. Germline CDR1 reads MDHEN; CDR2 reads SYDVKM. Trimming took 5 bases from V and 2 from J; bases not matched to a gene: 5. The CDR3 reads CASSPTGVGNQPQHF. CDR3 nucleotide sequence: TGTGCCAGCAGTCCGACAGGGGTGGGCAATCAGCCCCAGCATTTT.

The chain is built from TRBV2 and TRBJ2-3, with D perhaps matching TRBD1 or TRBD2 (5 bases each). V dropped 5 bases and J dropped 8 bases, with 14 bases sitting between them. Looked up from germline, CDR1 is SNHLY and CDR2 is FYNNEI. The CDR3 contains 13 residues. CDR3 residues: CASSPGPGGTQYF. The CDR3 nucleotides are TGTGCCAGCAGTCCAGGGCCTGGGGGTACGCAGTATTTT.

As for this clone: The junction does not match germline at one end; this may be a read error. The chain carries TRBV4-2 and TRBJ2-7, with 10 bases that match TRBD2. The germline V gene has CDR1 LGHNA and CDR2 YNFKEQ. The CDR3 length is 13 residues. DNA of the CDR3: TGTGCCAGCAGCCAAGGGACTAGCGGTCCTCTCCACTTC. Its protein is CASSQGTSGPLHF.

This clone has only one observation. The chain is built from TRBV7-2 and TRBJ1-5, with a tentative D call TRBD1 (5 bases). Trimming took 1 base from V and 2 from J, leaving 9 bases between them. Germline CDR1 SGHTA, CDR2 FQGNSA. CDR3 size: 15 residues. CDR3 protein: CASSLVAGGNQPQHF. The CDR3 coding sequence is TGTGCCAGCAGCTTAGTAGCGGGGGGCAATCAGCCCCAGCATTTT. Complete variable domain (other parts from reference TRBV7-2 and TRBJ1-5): GAGVSQSPSNKVTEKGKDVELRCDPISGHTALYWYRQSLGQGLEFLIYFQGNSAPDKSGLPSDRFSAERTGGSVSTLTIQRTQQEDSAVYLCASSLVAGGNQPQHFGDGTRLSIL.

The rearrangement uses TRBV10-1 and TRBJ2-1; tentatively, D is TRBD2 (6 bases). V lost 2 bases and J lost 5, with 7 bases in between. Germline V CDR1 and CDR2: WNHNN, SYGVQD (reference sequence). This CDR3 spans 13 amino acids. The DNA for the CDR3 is TGCGCCAGCAGTGAGGGACTAAACAATGAGCAGTTCTTC. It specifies CASSEGLNNEQFF.

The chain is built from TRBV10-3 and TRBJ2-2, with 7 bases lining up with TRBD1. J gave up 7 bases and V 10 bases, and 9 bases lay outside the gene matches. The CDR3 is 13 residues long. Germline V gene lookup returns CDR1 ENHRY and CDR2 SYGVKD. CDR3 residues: CATGTASNGELFF. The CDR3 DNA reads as TGTGCCACCGGGACAGCGTCGAACGGGGAGCTGTTTTTT.